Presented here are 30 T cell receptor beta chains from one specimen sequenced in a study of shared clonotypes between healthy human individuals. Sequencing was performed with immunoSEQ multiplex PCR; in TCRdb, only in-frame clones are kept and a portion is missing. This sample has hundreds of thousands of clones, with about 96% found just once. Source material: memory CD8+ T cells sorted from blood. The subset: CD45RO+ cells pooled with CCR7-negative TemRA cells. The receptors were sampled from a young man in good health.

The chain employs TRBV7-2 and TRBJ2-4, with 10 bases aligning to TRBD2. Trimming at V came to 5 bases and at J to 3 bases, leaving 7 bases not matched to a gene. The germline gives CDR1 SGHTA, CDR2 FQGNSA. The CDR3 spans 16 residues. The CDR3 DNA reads TGTGCCAGCAGCCTCCGGACTAGCGGCCTCAAAAACATTCAGTACTTC. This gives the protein CASSLRTSGLKNIQYF.

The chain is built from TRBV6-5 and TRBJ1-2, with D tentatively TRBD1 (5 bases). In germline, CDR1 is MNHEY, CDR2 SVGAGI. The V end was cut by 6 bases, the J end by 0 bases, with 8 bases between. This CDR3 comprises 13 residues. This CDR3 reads CASSRQTNYGYTF. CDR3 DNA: TGTGCCAGCAGCAGACAGACTAACTATGGCTACACCTTC.

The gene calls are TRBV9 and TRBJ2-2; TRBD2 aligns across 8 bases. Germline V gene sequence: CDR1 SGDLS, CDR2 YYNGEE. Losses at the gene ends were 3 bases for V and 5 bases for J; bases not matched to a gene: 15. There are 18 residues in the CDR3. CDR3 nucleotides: TGTGCCAGCAGCGCATATCCCGTAGGACTAGCCCAGACCGGGGAGCTGTTTTTT. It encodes CASSAYPVGLAQTGELFF.

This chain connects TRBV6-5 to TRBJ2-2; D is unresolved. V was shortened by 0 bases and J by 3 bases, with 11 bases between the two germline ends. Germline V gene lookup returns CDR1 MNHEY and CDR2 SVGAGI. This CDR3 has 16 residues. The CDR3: CASSYSWQAYTGELFF. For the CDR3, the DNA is TGTGCCAGCAGTTACTCGTGGCAGGCGTACACCGGGGAGCTGTTTTTT.

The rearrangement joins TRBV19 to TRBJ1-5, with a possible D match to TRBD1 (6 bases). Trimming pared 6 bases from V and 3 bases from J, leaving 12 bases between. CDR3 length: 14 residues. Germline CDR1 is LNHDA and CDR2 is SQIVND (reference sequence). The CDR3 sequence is CASRVDRSNQPQHF. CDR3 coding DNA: TGTGCCAGTAGGGTAGACAGGTCCAATCAGCCCCAGCATTTT.

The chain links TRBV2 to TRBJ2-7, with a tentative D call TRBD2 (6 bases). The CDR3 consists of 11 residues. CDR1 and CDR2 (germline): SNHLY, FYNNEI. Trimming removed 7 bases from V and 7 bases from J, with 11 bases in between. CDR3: CASTDYQEQYF. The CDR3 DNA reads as TGTGCCAGCACGGACTACCAGGAGCAGTACTTC.

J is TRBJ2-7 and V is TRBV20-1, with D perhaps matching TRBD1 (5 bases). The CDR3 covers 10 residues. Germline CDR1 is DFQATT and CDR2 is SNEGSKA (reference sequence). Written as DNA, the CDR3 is TGCAGAGCCCAACGGACAGAGCAGTACTTC. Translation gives CRAQRTEQYF.

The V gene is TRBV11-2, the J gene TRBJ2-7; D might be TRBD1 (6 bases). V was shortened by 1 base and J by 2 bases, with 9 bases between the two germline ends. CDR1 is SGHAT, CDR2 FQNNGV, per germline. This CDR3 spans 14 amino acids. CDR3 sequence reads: CASSLAGAAYEQYF. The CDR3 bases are TGTGCCAGCAGCTTAGCAGGGGCGGCCTACGAGCAGTACTTC.

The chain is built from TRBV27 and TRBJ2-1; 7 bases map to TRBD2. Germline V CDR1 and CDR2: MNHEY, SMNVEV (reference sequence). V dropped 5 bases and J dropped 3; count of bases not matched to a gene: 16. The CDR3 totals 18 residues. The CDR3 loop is CASSPRYLASGVYNEQFF. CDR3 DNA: TGTGCCAGCAGTCCCAGGTATTTGGCTAGCGGAGTCTACAATGAGCAGTTCTTC.

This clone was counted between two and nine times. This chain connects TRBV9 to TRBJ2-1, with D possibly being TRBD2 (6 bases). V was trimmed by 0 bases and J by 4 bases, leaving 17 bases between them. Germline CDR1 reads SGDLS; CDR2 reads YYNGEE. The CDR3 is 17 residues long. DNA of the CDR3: TGTGCCAGCAGCGTAGGAGGACCTAGCGAGACATACAATGAGCAGTTCTTC. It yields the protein CASSVGGPSETYNEQFF.

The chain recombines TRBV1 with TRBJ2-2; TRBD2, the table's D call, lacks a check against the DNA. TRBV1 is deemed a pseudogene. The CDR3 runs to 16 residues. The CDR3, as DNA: TGCACCAGCAGCCAAGACCTCCGGGAGTTCACCGGGGAGCTGTTTTTT. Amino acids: CTSSQDLREFTGELFF.

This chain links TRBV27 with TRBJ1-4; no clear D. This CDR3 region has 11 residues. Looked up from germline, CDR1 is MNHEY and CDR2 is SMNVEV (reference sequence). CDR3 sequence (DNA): TGTCCAGAGGCAACTAATGAAAAACTGTTTTTT. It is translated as CPEATNEKLFF.

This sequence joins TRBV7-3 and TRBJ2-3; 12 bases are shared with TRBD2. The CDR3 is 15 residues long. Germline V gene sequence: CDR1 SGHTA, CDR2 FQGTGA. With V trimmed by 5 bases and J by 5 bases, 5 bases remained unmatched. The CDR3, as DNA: TGTGCCAGCAGCCCCCAACTAGCGGGAGGAGATACGCAGTATTTT. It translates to CASSPQLAGGDTQYF.

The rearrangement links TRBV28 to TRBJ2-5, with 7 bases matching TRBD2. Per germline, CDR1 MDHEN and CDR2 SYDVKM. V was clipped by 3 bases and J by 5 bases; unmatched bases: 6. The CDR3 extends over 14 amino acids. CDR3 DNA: TGTGCCAGCAGTTTGAGGGCGGGAGCGGAGACCCAGTACTTC. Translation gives CASSLRAGAETQYF.

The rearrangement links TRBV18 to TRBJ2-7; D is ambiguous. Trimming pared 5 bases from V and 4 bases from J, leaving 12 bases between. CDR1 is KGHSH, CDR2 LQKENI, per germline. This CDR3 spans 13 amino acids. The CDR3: CASSVSQEYEQYF. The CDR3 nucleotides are TGTGCCAGCTCAGTTAGCCAGGAATACGAGCAGTACTTC. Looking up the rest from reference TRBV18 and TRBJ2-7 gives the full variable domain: NAGVMQNPRHLVRRRGQEARLRCSPMKGHSHVYWYRQLPEEGLKFMVYLQKENIIDESGMPKERFSAEFPKEGPSILRIQQVVRGDSAAYFCASSVSQEYEQYFGPGTRLTVT.

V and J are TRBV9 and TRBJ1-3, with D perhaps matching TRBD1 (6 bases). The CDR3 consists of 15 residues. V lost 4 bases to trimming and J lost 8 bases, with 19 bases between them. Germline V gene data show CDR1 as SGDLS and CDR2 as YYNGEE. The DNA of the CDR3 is TGTGCCAGCAGCCCTTGGGCAGGGGATGTATACACCATATATTTT. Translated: CASSPWAGDVYTIYF.

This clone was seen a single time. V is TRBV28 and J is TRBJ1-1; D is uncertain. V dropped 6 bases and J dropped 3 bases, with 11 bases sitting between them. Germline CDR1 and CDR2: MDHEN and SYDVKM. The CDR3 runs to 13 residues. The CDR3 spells CASRGGGDTEAFF. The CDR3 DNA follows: TGTGCCAGCAGGGGAGGAGGCGACACTGAAGCTTTCTTT.

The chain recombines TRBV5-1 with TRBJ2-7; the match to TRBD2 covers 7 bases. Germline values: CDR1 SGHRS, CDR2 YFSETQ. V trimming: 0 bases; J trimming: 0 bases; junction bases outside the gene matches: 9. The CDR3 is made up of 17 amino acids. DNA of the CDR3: TGCGCCAGCAGCTTGGGTCGTCTAGCGGAAAGCTCCTACGAGCAGTACTTC. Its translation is CASSLGRLAESSYEQYF.

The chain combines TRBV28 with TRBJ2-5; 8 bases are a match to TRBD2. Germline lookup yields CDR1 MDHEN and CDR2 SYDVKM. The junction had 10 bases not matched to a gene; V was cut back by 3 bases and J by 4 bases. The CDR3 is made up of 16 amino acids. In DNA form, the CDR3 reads TGTGCCAGCAGTTTTTATAACGGGAGGGGTGGAGAGACCCAGTACTTC. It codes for CASSFYNGRGGETQYF.

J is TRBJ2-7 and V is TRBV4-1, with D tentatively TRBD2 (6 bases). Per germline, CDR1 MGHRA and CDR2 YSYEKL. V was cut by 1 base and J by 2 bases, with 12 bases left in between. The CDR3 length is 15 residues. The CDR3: CASSQGAEGAYEQYF. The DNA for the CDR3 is TGCGCCAGCAGCCAAGGAGCGGAGGGCGCCTACGAGCAGTACTTC.

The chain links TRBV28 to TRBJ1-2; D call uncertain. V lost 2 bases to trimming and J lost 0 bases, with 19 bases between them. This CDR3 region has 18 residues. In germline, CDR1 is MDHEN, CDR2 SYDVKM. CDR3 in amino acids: CASSLDPPRQASNYGYTF. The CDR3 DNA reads TGTGCCAGCAGTTTAGACCCTCCCCGGCAGGCTTCTAACTATGGCTACACCTTC.

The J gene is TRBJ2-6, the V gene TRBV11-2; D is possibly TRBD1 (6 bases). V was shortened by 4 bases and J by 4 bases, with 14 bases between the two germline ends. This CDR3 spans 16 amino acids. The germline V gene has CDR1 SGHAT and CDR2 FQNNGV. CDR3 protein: CASSWAQGTGANVLTF. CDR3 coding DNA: TGTGCCAGCAGCTGGGCACAGGGCACCGGGGCCAACGTCCTGACTTTC.

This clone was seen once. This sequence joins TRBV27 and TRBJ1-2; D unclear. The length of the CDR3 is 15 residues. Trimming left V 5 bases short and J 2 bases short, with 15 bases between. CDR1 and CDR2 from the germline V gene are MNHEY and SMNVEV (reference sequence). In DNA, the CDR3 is TGTGCCAGCAGTATCGGGGTCGGGAGCAACTATGGCTACACCTTC. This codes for CASSIGVGSNYGYTF.

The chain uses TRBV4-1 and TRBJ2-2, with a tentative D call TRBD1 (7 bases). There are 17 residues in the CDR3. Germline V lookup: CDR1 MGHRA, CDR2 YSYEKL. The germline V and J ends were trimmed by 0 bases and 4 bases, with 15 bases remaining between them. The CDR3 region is CASSQDQTGRITGELFF. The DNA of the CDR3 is TGCGCCAGCAGCCAAGATCAGACAGGGAGGATCACCGGGGAGCTGTTTTTT.

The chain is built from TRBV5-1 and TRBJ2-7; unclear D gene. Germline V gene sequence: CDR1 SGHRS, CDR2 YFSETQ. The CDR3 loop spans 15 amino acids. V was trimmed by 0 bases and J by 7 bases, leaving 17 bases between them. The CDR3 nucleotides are TGCGCCAGCAGCTTGGGAGACATCGATTGGGTGGAGCAGTACTTC. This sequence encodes CASSLGDIDWVEQYF. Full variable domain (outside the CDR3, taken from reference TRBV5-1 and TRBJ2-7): KAGVTQTPRYLIKTRGQQVTLSCSPISGHRSVSWYQQTPGQGLQFLFEYFSETQRNKGNFPGRFSGRQFSNSRSEMNVSTLELGDSALYLCASSLGDIDWVEQYFGPGTRLTVT.

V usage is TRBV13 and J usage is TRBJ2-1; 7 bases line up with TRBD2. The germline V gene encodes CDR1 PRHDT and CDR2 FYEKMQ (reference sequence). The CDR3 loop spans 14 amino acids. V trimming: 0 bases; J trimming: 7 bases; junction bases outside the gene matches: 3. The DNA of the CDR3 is TGTGCCAGCAGCTTAGGTCTAGCGGCTAATGAGCAGTTCTTC. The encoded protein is CASSLGLAANEQFF.

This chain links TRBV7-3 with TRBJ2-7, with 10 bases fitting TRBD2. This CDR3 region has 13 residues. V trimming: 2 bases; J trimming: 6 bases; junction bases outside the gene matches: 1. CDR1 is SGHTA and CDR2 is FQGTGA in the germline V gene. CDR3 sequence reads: CASSLSSGSEQYF. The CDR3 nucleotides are TGTGCCAGCAGCTTATCTAGCGGGAGCGAGCAGTACTTC.

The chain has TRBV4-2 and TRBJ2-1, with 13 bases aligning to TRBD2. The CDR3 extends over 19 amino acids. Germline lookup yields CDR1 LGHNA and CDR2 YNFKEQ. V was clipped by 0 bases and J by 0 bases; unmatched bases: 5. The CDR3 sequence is CASSQEWTSGSRSYNEQFF. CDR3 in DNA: TGTGCCAGCAGCCAAGAATGGACTAGCGGGAGTCGCTCCTACAATGAGCAGTTCTTC.

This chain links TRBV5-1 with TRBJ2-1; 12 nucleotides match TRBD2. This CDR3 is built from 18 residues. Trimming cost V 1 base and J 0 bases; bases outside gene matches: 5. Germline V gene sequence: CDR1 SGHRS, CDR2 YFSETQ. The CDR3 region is CASSLSSGRARSYNEQFF. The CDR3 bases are TGCGCCAGCAGCTTGTCTAGCGGGAGGGCTCGCTCCTACAATGAGCAGTTCTTC.

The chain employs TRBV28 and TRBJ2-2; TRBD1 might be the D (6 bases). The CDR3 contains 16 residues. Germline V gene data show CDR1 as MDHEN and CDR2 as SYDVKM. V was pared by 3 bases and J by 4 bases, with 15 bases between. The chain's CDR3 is CASSFSTGFFTGELFF. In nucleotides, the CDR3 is TGTGCCAGCAGTTTCTCGACAGGATTCTTCACCGGGGAGCTGTTTTTT.